The sequence of this T cell receptor (beta chain) was determined in a study of spatial heterogeneity in lung cancer. V lost 2 bases and J 0 bases, leaving 11 bases between the germline ends. Germline V gives CDR1 DFQATT, CDR2 SNEGSKA (reference sequence). The CDR3 runs 15 residues. Unique molecular identifiers, one per molecule, were present on every TCR cDNA molecule. TCRdb called the 5' RACE reads again in MiXCR, with one record for every CDR3 protein. The table includes approximately 20,000 distinct CDR3 sequences, 9.2% detected once. Stated time point: blood at routine non-recurrence follow-up after resection.

The input for sequencing was PBMCs, taken at follow-up. The rearrangement uses TRBV20-1 and TRBJ2-4, with D unresolved. The clonotype comes from a male donor with early-stage non-small cell lung cancer. CDR3 sequence: CSARRDALAKNIQYF. Here the CDR3 DNA reads TGCAGTGCTAGAAGGGATGCCCTAGCCAAAAACATTCAGTACTTC.